The 10 T cell receptor beta chains given below trace back to one sample, sequenced in a study of CD8 T cells in Susac syndrome. RNA totalling roughly 0.45 to 1 ug underwent reverse transcription with random hexamers. Using its own MiXCR run on the immunoSEQ multiplex PCR reads, TCRdb lists one record per CDR3 protein. The sample carries roughly 150,000 distinct CDR3 sequences, around 95% recorded once. Material for sequencing was CD4+ T cells from PBMCs. Receptor source: a human donor with Susac syndrome.

CDR3 sequence: CSAGDTSGSRGEQYF. The DNA for the CDR3 is TGCAGTGCTGGGGACACTAGCGGGAGTCGGGGTGAGCAGTACTTC. The chain combines TRBV20-1 with TRBJ2-7, with TRBD2 identical over 11 bases. The V segment lost 5 bases and the J segment 7 bases; nucleotides outside the gene matches: 13. Germline-derived CDR1 and CDR2 are DFQATT and SNEGSKA (reference sequence). The CDR3 loop spans 15 amino acids.

This chain connects TRBV9 to TRBJ2-2; D is possibly TRBD1 or TRBD2 (5 bases each). The CDR3 length is 14 residues. Trimming shortened V by 4 bases and J by 5 bases, and 12 bases separated the two germline ends. Germline V lookup: CDR1 SGDLS, CDR2 YYNGEE. The CDR3 reads CASSPGRRTGELFF. The CDR3 nucleotides are TGTGCCAGCAGCCCGGGACGGAGAACCGGGGAGCTGTTTTTT.

The chain joins TRBV11-2 to TRBJ1-2; 7 nucleotides align to TRBD1. Losses at the gene ends were 6 bases for V and 1 base for J; bases not matched to a gene: 8. The CDR3 runs to 15 residues. Germline V gives CDR1 SGHAT, CDR2 FQNNGV. The CDR3 sequence: CASRKPGQSNYGYTF. The CDR3, as DNA: TGTGCCAGCAGGAAACCGGGACAGAGTAACTATGGCTACACCTTC. Together with reference TRBV11-2 and TRBJ1-2, the CDR3 gives the full variable domain: EAGVAQSPRYKIIEKRQSVAFWCNPISGHATLYWYQQILGQGPKLLIQFQNNGVVDDSQLPKDRFSAERLKGVDSTLKIQPAKLEDSAVYLCASRKPGQSNYGYTFGSGTRLTVV.

The chain couples TRBV20-1 to TRBJ1-2, with D possibly TRBD1 on 6 matching bases. The CDR3 loop spans 14 amino acids. V was shortened by 3 bases and J by 1 base, with 12 bases between the two germline ends. Germline values: CDR1 DFQATT, CDR2 SNEGSKA (reference sequence). CDR3 protein: CSASPRGINYGYTF. CDR3 DNA: TGCAGTGCTAGCCCCAGGGGCATTAACTATGGCTACACCTTC.

V gene TRBV20-1 combines with J gene TRBJ2-1, with 8 bases fitting TRBD2. With 5 bases clipped from V and 7 bases from J, the junction kept 10 bases outside the gene matches. Germline loops: CDR1 DFQATT, CDR2 SNEGSKA (reference sequence). This CDR3 spans 14 amino acids. The CDR3 sequence is CSAPEPGGPNEQFF. CDR3 DNA: TGCAGTGCTCCTGAGCCGGGGGGGCCGAATGAGCAGTTCTTC.

The chain couples TRBV18 to TRBJ2-2, with TRBD2 matching over 7 bases. The V gene end was trimmed by 2 bases and the J gene end by 0 bases; junction bases not matched to a gene: 3. This CDR3 spans 16 amino acids. Per germline, CDR1 KGHSH and CDR2 LQKENI. The CDR3 DNA is TGTGCCAGCTCACCAAACGGGGGGTCGAACACCGGGGAGCTGTTTTTT. It translates to CASSPNGGSNTGELFF.

V usage is TRBV5-8 and J usage is TRBJ1-5; 8 nucleotides agree with TRBD1. Germline CDR1 reads SGHTS; CDR2 reads YDEGEE. This CDR3 comprises 15 residues. J gave up 6 bases and V 4 bases, and 9 bases lay outside the gene matches. CDR3 nucleotide sequence: TGTGCCAGCAGCCCAGGGGGCTCAATGAGTCAGCCCCAGCATTTT. Protein sequence: CASSPGGSMSQPQHF.

The chain combines TRBV5-4 with TRBJ1-6; D is perhaps TRBD1 (6 bases). CDR3 size: 14 residues. Germline CDR1 SGHNT, CDR2 YYREEE (reference sequence). V lost 0 bases to trimming and J lost 9 bases, with 10 bases between them. The CDR3 is CASSLDRAFSPLHF. Written as DNA, the CDR3 is TGTGCCAGCAGCTTGGACAGGGCGTTTTCACCCCTCCACTTT.

The chain combines TRBV28 with TRBJ2-5, with 7 bases fitting TRBD2. The V and J ends lost 5 bases and 1 base, in that order; junction bases with no gene match: 4. Germline loops: CDR1 MDHEN, CDR2 SYDVKM. The length of the CDR3 is 14 residues. CDR3 nucleotide sequence: TGTGCCAGCAGTCCGGGACTACGCCAAGAGACCCAGTACTTC. The encoded protein is CASSPGLRQETQYF.

The genes are TRBV5-4 and TRBJ2-7; 7 bases map to TRBD1. The germline gives CDR1 SGHNT, CDR2 YYREEE (reference sequence). CDR3 length: 14 residues. V shed 3 bases and J 1 base; nucleotides not matched to a gene: 4. CDR3 DNA sequence: TGTGCCAGCAGCTCGAACAGGGGATCCTACGAGCAGTACTTC. Protein product: CASSSNRGSYEQYF.